The 16 T cell receptor beta chains reported below all come from one sample, sequenced in a study of shared clonotypes between healthy human individuals. Produced via immunoSEQ multiplex PCR; TCRdb's table is partial and in-frame only. The sample has about 2.4 million clones, more than 85% seen once. The sequencing sample was made of naive CD4+ T cells from PBMCs. The sample's subset: CD45RA+ positively selected. These receptors were collected from a man in his late teens or twenties in good health. Some clones in this sample may be carry-over from other donors' samples.

Comment on this clone: The sample carries other DNA sequences with the same CDR3. The CDR3 DNA follows: TGCGCCAGCAGCTTGACTAGCGGGAGCCCCAATGAGCAGTTCTTC. Residues: CASSLTSGSPNEQFF. The chain couples TRBV5-1 to TRBJ2-1; 11 bases line up with TRBD2. The J segment lost 6 bases and the V segment lost 1 base, leaving 3 bases of the junction unmatched. The germline gives CDR1 SGHRS, CDR2 YFSETQ. The CDR3 totals 15 residues. The full variable domain, its missing parts supplied by reference TRBV5-1 and TRBJ2-1, is KAGVTQTPRYLIKTRGQQVTLSCSPISGHRSVSWYQQTPGQGLQFLFEYFSETQRNKGNFPGRFSGRQFSNSRSEMNVSTLELGDSALYLCASSLTSGSPNEQFFGPGTRLTVL.

J is TRBJ2-3 and V is TRBV7-9; 9 bases line up with TRBD1. J lost 1 base, V lost 7 bases, and 3 bases had no gene match. This CDR3 contains 14 residues. Germline V gives CDR1 SEHNR, CDR2 FQNEAQ (reference sequence). In nucleotides, the CDR3 is TGTGCCAGCAACCGGGACAGGGGCACAGATACGCAGTATTTT. Amino acid sequence: CASNRDRGTDTQYF.

The chain is built from TRBV6-1 and TRBJ1-5, with D maybe TRBD1 (5 bases). V lost 10 bases, J lost 4 bases, and 14 bases lay in between. Germline CDR1 reads MNHNS; CDR2 reads SASEGT. This CDR3 comprises 13 residues. The CDR3, as DNA: TGTGCCACCCTCATAGGGGTAAATCAGCCCCAGCATTTT. It codes for CATLIGVNQPQHF.

The CDR3 nucleotides are TGTGCCAGCAGCTTAGAATGGGACTACTATAACACAGATACGCAGTATTTT. This sequence encodes CASSLEWDYYNTDTQYF. This chain links TRBV7-9 with TRBJ2-3; 7 bases align to TRBD2. The germline gives CDR1 SEHNR, CDR2 FQNEAQ (reference sequence). V shed 1 base and J 2 bases; nucleotides not matched to a gene: 9. The CDR3 contains 17 residues.

The rearrangement uses TRBV7-3 and TRBJ1-1; TRBD1 aligns across 12 bases. CDR3 length equals 15 residues. The trim removed 1 base at V and 4 bases at J, leaving 1 base unmatched. Looked up from germline, CDR1 is SGHTA and CDR2 is FQGTGA. CDR3: CASSLMGQGATEAFF. The CDR3 coding sequence is TGTGCCAGCAGCTTAATGGGACAGGGGGCCACTGAAGCTTTCTTT.

CDR3 amino acids: CASSLRAGVADTQYF. The CDR3 nucleotides are TGTGCCAGCAGCTTGAGGGCGGGAGTAGCAGATACGCAGTATTTT. V is TRBV5-8 and J is TRBJ2-3; TRBD2 agrees at 7 bases. The V gene end was trimmed by 1 base and the J gene end by 4 bases; junction bases not matched to a gene: 6. Germline V gene data show CDR1 as SGHTS and CDR2 as YDEGEE. This CDR3 comprises 15 residues.

The gene calls are TRBV19 and TRBJ2-2; the D gene is possibly TRBD1 (5 bases). The germline V gene encodes CDR1 LNHDA and CDR2 SQIVND (reference sequence). The CDR3 covers 15 residues. V lost 1 base, J lost 2 bases, and 8 bases lay in between. CDR3: CASSIVGPNTGELFF. CDR3 DNA sequence: TGTGCCAGTAGTATAGTGGGGCCTAACACCGGGGAGCTGTTTTTT.

This chain uses TRBV10-3 with TRBJ2-2, with TRBD1 as a possible D gene (6 bases). Trimming left V 0 bases short and J 5 bases short, with 13 bases between. The CDR3 contains 16 residues. In germline, CDR1 is ENHRY, CDR2 SYGVKD. The CDR3 region is CAISESGHRATGELFF. As DNA, the CDR3 is TGTGCCATCAGTGAGTCGGGTCACAGGGCGACCGGGGAGCTGTTTTTT.

Concerning this clone: At the DNA level, this CDR3 is encoded by other sequences in the same sample as well. The V and J genes are TRBV18 and TRBJ1-4; D ambiguous. V lost 3 bases and J 7 bases, leaving 3 bases between the germline ends. Germline V gene sequence: CDR1 KGHSH, CDR2 LQKENI. CDR3 length equals 11 residues. The CDR3 coding sequence is TGTGCCAGCTCACCGGGTGAAAAACTGTTTTTT. It is translated as CASSPGEKLFF. The full variable domain, in which reference TRBV18 and TRBJ1-4 provide the parts outside the CDR3, is NAGVMQNPRHLVRRRGQEARLRCSPMKGHSHVYWYRQLPEEGLKFMVYLQKENIIDESGMPKERFSAEFPKEGPSILRIQQVVRGDSAAYFCASSPGEKLFFGSGTQLSVL.

The chain is built from TRBV5-4 and TRBJ1-1; D is undetermined. Looked up from germline, CDR1 is SGHNT and CDR2 is YYREEE (reference sequence). CDR3 length: 13 amino acids. The V and J ends lost 2 bases and 1 base respectively, with 6 bases between them. CDR3 DNA sequence: TGTGCCAGCAGCTTTCAGGCGAACACTGAAGCTTTCTTT. Translation gives CASSFQANTEAFF. Variable domain in full (rest from reference TRBV5-4 and TRBJ1-1): ETGVTQSPTHLIKTRGQQVTLRCSSQSGHNTVSWYQQALGQGPQFIFQYYREEENGRGNFPPRFSGLQFPNYSSELNVNALELDDSALYLCASSFQANTEAFFGQGTRLTVV.

The rearrangement joins TRBV5-1 to TRBJ2-5, with TRBD1 as a possible D gene (6 bases). This CDR3 has 15 amino acids. Trimming took 10 bases from V and 1 from J, leaving 20 bases between them. CDR1 and CDR2 from the germline V gene are SGHRS and YFSETQ. The CDR3 here is CASGVANIGQETQYF. CDR3 DNA: TGCGCCTCAGGGGTGGCAAATATAGGCCAAGAGACCCAGTACTTC.

The V and J genes are TRBV7-2 and TRBJ2-7; 7 positions agree with TRBD1. The J segment lost 0 bases and the V segment lost 5 bases, leaving 4 bases of the junction unmatched. Germline values: CDR1 SGHTA, CDR2 FQGNSA. CDR3 length: 14 amino acids. CDR3 residues: CASSADRSSYEQYF. CDR3 coding DNA: TGTGCCAGCAGCGCGGACAGGAGCTCCTACGAGCAGTACTTC.

This clone showed up just once. The V and J genes are TRBV11-2 and TRBJ2-1; the D is unclear. V was pared by 1 base and J by 2 bases, with 12 bases between. CDR1 SGHAT and CDR2 FQNNGV come from the germline V gene. CDR3 length: 16 amino acids. The CDR3 DNA sequence: TGTGCCAGCAGCTTAGTGCGAGCGTCCCCCTACAATGAGCAGTTCTTC. As protein: CASSLVRASPYNEQFF.

The chain has TRBV27 and TRBJ2-2; TRBD2 might be the D (6 bases). The CDR3 is 16 amino acids. CDR1 and CDR2 (germline): MNHEY, SMNVEV (reference sequence). The ends were cut back, 6 bases at V and 4 bases at J, with 18 bases in the middle. The CDR3 DNA sequence: TGTGCCAGCAGGGACATCAGAGTCGGGGGCACCGGGGAGCTGTTTTTT. Protein sequence: CASRDIRVGGTGELFF.

This clone has just a few counts. Other DNA sequences from this sample encode an identical CDR3 as well. This chain uses TRBV5-1 with TRBJ1-5, with D maybe TRBD1 (5 bases). The germline V and J ends were trimmed by 2 bases and 5 bases, with 8 bases remaining between them. CDR1 is SGHRS, CDR2 YFSETQ, per germline. This CDR3 region has 13 residues. The CDR3 region is CASSFGTDQPQHF. CDR3 sequence (DNA): TGCGCCAGCAGCTTCGGGACCGATCAGCCCCAGCATTTT.

The V call is TRBV6-6, the J call TRBJ1-5; 7 bases map to TRBD1. Losses at the gene ends were 6 bases for V and 5 bases for J; bases not matched to a gene: 4. CDR1 is MNHNY, CDR2 SVGAGI, per germline (reference sequence). The CDR3 loop spans 13 amino acids. CDR3: CASRRQGHQPQHF. Here the CDR3 DNA reads TGTGCCAGCAGGAGACAGGGCCATCAGCCCCAGCATTTT.